This T cell receptor (beta chain) was recovered during a study of a mutant IDH1 vaccine in newly diagnosed glioma. Study summary: Scheduled for weeks 1, 3, 5, 7, 11, 15, 19 and 23, eight vaccinations were given to patients. The study started vaccination 4-6 weeks after radiotherapy alone, or with temozolomide cycles. Study conclusions and caveats: The authors found pseudoprogression apparently unrelated to changes in top peripheral T cell clonotypes.

Regarding time point: week 23, last vaccination. Doses of 300 ug of mutant IDH1 20-mer peptide were given with topical imiquimod. Donor tumors were new WHO grade 3 or 4 IDH1-mutant, ATRX-lost astrocytomas. The V end was cut by 3 bases, the J end by 2 bases, with 15 bases between. Germline V gene lookup returns CDR1 MGHRA and CDR2 YSYEKL. This CDR3 has 16 amino acids. Method: immunoSEQ multiplex PCR; TCRdb's copy keeps in-frame clones and lacks some. The sample carries 88,000 or so clones, 85% recorded once. This clone occurred once. Its antigen is as yet unknown. This specimen was PBMCs, taken from a glioma patient whose treatment included an IDH1 peptide vaccine. The chain is built from TRBV4-1 and TRBJ2-3; no definite D call. This sequence originates from a man younger than 45 with glioma. Some clones in this sample may be carry-over from other donors' samples. CDR3 sequence: CASSQRGLPLTDTQYF. CDR3 nucleotides: TGCGCCAGCAGCCAGCGTGGTCTACCCCTCACAGATACGCAGTATTTT.